One and the same sample provided the 9 T cell receptor beta chains below, sequenced in a study of blood T cell repertoires in COVID-19. Profiled with immunoSEQ multiplex PCR; TCRdb holds only in-frame clones, not every one. Here the sample spans roughly 250,000 clones, around four fifths being singletons. The sample was peripheral blood. The receptors here all came from a woman aged 55-75 years with active or convalescent COVID-19.

V gene TRBV7-9 combines with J gene TRBJ1-3; 8 nucleotides align to TRBD1. The J segment lost 0 bases and the V segment lost 5 bases, leaving 3 bases of the junction unmatched. The germline V gene has CDR1 SEHNR and CDR2 FQNEAQ (reference sequence). This CDR3 is 15 amino acids long. CDR3 protein: CASSQGALSGNTIYF. The DNA of the CDR3 is TGTGCCAGCAGCCAGGGGGCCCTCTCTGGAAACACCATATATTTT. Filled out from reference TRBV7-9 and TRBJ1-3, the complete variable domain reads DTGVSQNPRHKITKRGQNVTFRCDPISEHNRLYWYRQTLGQGPEFLTYFQNEAQLEKSRLLSDRFSAERPKGSFSTLEIQRTEQGDSAMYLCASSQGALSGNTIYFGEGSWLTVV.

The chain combines TRBV6-5 with TRBJ1-1, with D possibly matching TRBD1 (6 bases). The length of the CDR3 is 15 residues. Germline CDR1 and CDR2: MNHEY and SVGAGI. Trimming cost V 11 bases and J 1 base, with 20 bases left between them. The CDR3, as DNA: TGTGCCGCGGGGGACATTCGGCGAACGAACACTGAAGCTTTCTTT. Protein product: CAAGDIRRTNTEAFF.

By share, this clone counts as medium-sized. J is TRBJ2-3 and V is TRBV6-6, with D hard to call. Germline V gives CDR1 MNHNY, CDR2 SVGAGI (reference sequence). CDR3 length equals 11 residues. Deletions cut 11 bases from V and 2 bases from J, with 8 bases between. The CDR3 here is CACGFTDTQYF. The CDR3 DNA reads as TGTGCCTGTGGCTTCACAGATACGCAGTATTTT.

The V call is TRBV5-4, the J call TRBJ1-6; TRBD1 aligns across 9 bases. The CDR3 runs 14 residues. The V segment lost 3 bases and the J segment 10 bases; nucleotides outside the gene matches: 5. Per the germline V gene, CDR1 is SGHNT and CDR2 is YYREEE (reference sequence). CDR3 protein: CASSSDRGHSPLHF. The CDR3 nucleotides are TGTGCCAGCAGCTCGGACAGGGGACACTCACCCCTCCACTTT.

This clone was found once. The J gene is TRBJ2-7, the V gene TRBV6-5, with 10 bases aligning to TRBD1. With V trimmed by 2 bases and J by 3 bases, 4 bases remained unmatched. The germline V gene has CDR1 MNHEY and CDR2 SVGAGI. The CDR3 contains 15 residues. In DNA, the CDR3 is TGTGCCAGCAGTTACCCGGGACAGGGGATCTACGAGCAGTACGTC. This sequence encodes CASSYPGQGIYEQYV.

The chain uses TRBV9 and TRBJ1-2; 9 bases are shared with TRBD1. The CDR3 runs to 16 residues. With 3 bases clipped from V and 4 bases from J, the junction kept 10 bases outside the gene matches. The germline V gene encodes CDR1 SGDLS and CDR2 YYNGEE. In nucleotides, the CDR3 is TGTGCCAGCAGCGAGAGAGGGGGACAGGGCCCCTATGGCTACACCTTC. This gives the protein CASSERGGQGPYGYTF. Variable domain in full (rest from reference TRBV9 and TRBJ1-2): DSGVTQTPKHLITATGQRVTLRCSPRSGDLSVYWYQQSLDQGLQFLIQYYNGEERAKGNILERFSAQQFPDLHSELNLSSLELGDSALYFCASSERGGQGPYGYTFGSGTRLTVV.

This chain joins TRBV13 and TRBJ2-2; D may be TRBD1 (6 bases). The length of the CDR3 is 17 residues. Trimming pared 0 bases from V and 0 bases from J, leaving 11 bases between. Germline CDR1 reads PRHDT; CDR2 reads FYEKMQ (reference sequence). The DNA of the CDR3 is TGTGCCAGCAGCTTAGGCCGTGGGACACCGAACACCGGGGAGCTGTTTTTT. Amino acids: CASSLGRGTPNTGELFF. The complete variable domain, with remaining parts taken from reference TRBV13 and TRBJ2-2, reads AAGVIQSPRHLIKEKRETATLKCYPIPRHDTVYWYQQGPGQDPQFLISFYEKMQSDKGSIPDRFSAQQFSDYHSELNMSSLELGDSALYFCASSLGRGTPNTGELFFGEGSRLTVL.

The rearrangement links TRBV7-9 to TRBJ2-3, with TRBD2 matching 7 bases. The CDR3 has 17 residues. CDR1 and CDR2 (germline): SEHNR, FQNEAQ (reference sequence). V dropped 1 base and J dropped 3; count of bases not matched to a gene: 10. CDR3 in DNA: TGTGCCAGCAGCTTAGATTTGGGCGGGAGAGTAACAGATACGCAGTATTTT. It encodes CASSLDLGGRVTDTQYF.

The chain is built from TRBV28 and TRBJ1-2, with TRBD1 matching 10 bases. V lost 2 bases and J lost 6; bases outside the gene matches: 21. The CDR3 is made up of 20 amino acids. The germline V gene has CDR1 MDHEN and CDR2 SYDVKM. The chain's CDR3 is CASSLAFPSVDRGPKDGYTF. CDR3 nucleotides: TGTGCCAGCAGTTTAGCCTTCCCTTCTGTCGACAGGGGGCCTAAGGATGGCTACACCTTC.